The entry below gives a single T cell receptor (beta chain) sequence along with its context. These data originate in a study of blood T cell repertoires in COVID-19. For the study at large: T cells, B-cell-depleted T cells, or PBMCs provided the cDNA or gDNA that served as material.

The CDR3 covers 12 residues. V was shortened by 5 bases and J by 9 bases, with 11 bases between the two germline ends. Germline-derived CDR1 and CDR2 are LNHDA and SQIVND (reference sequence). Original processing methods: Counts of nucleated cells, estimated from reference gene primer amplification, were obtained. TCRdb keeps only in-frame clones here, not all; method: immunoSEQ multiplex PCR. The D gene and trimming were derived from the DNA, and the V and J assignments and clone size from that table. The data show about 360,000 clones, approximately 86% seen once. This rearrangement joins TRBV19 to TRBJ1-5; no firm D call. The source material was peripheral blood. The source is a woman aged 60-75 years with COVID-19, enrolled during active disease. The CDR3 loop is CASSEGPGPQHF. The CDR3, as DNA: TGTGCCAGTAGTGAGGGCCCAGGGCCCCAGCATTTT.